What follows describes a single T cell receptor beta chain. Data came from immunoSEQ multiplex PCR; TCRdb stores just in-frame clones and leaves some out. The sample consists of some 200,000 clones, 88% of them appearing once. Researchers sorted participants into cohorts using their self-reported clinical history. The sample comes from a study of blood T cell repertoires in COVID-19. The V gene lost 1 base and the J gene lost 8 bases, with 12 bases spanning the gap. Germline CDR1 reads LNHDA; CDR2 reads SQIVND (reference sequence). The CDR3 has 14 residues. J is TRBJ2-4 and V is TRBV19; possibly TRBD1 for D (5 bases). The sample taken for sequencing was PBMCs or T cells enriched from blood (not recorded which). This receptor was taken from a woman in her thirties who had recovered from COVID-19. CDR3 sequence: CASSIGTSPDIQYF. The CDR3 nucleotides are TGTGCCAGTAGTATAGGGACATCGCCGGACATTCAGTACTTC.